This T cell receptor beta chain was identified in a study of blood T cell repertoires in COVID-19 (dated by TCRdb to the early 2020s). For the wider study: Samples covering the acute and convalescent phases of COVID-19 were provided by collaborators in the United States, Italy and Spain. The prospective study material was composed of cDNA or gDNA derived from T cells, B-cell-depleted T cells, or PBMCs. The dataset comprised deeply sampled blood TCRbeta repertoires from subjects exposed to, actively infected with, or recovered from COVID-19. The repertoires were released in a freely available public database intended as a resource for research on the immune response to SARS-CoV-2. The samples were drawn from two sources: the first 160 participants of the ongoing ImmuneRACE study, and over 1,000 subjects contributed by 6 global collaborators. The sample metadata nearly always contained a de-identified subject ID, COVID-19 status, age in years and sex. HLA class I and class II types, where available, came from metadata supplied by the sample provider rather than from assay-based typing. What the research found in general, with its limitations: The quantity of clinical and demographic metadata differed by source and by participant and was supplied without curation.

With respect to this clone: Its recognized antigen is unknown. Nothing much larger sits one base from this clone, and base qualities are not available.

From the cysteine through the phenylalanine, the CDR3 covers 16 amino acids. Only the CDR3 DNA stays, 48 bases, in frame from base 1. The junction shows trimming of 4 bases on V and 2 bases on J, and the gene matches do not reach 6 bases of it. The germline V gene gives CDR1 as MNHNS and CDR2 as SASEGT. TCRbeta CDR3 regions were amplified from genomic DNA using the immunoSEQ Assay, a bias-controlled multiplex PCR. The study's processing was this. The number of nucleated cells in each sample was estimated by amplification of reference gene primers within the assay. To quantify the absolute abundance of each unique TCRbeta CDR3 rearrangement, sequence reads were collapsed and filtered. Productive Simpson clonality was computed per sample as the square root of Simpson's diversity index over productive rearrangements. This immuneACCESS table, as held by TCRdb, lists in-frame sequences with V and J called but not all clones. Of the missing ones, under half trace to an unresolved V gene in checked studies; the others have no known cause. That table gives V, J and clone size, and the DNA gave D and trimming. In all, the sample holds under 300,000 clones, and nearly 90% of those were seen once. The ten largest clonotypes hold roughly 1.8% of the sample.

In the prospective study, participants were roughly 18 to 95 years old, resided in approximately 22 geographic areas of the United States, and were enrolled through a virtual design. In the prospective study, cohorts were assigned on the basis of participant-reported clinical history obtained from a screening survey and a study questionnaire. ImmuneRACE Cohort 3 recovered participants were defined by two consecutive negative NP/OP PCR tests, healthcare professional clearance, or symptom resolution. Mobile phlebotomists in the prospective study collected whole blood, serum and a nasopharyngeal or oropharyngeal swab from every participant. Additional blood draws and questionnaires over an approximately two-month period could optionally be provided by prospective study participants. Before DNA extraction, blood samples from the prospective study were shipped at room temperature or frozen.

The TCR sequence derives from a woman aged 55-70 years who had recovered from COVID-19. The rearranged chain carries TRBV6-1 and TRBJ1-5; TRBD1 agrees with 9 junctional bases. What was sequenced was PBMCs or T cells enriched from blood (not recorded which). The CDR3 protein: CASSGGQGYGNQPQHF. The nucleotides are TGTGCCAGCAGTGGCGGACAGGGGTATGGCAATCAGCCCCAGCATTTT.